This T cell receptor beta chain was sequenced for a study of radiotherapy plus CTLA-4 blockade in lung cancer. Overall study context: Disease control was achieved by around 30% of patients, and objective responses by about 19%.

Data came from immunoSEQ multiplex PCR; TCRdb stores just in-frame clones and leaves some out. The data show approximately 53,000 clones, 70% to 90% seen once. V lost 5 bases, J lost 1 base, and 21 bases lay in between. The CDR3 covers 19 residues. Germline CDR1 reads MDHEN; CDR2 reads SYDVKM. Treatment of patients with chemo-refractory metastatic non-small-cell lung cancer consisted of focal radiation plus CTLA-4 blockade with ipilimumab. A remark on this clone: The antigen is not known.

General study results and limits: The best prediction of response reportedly came from early blood T cell clone dynamics, with interferon-beta. The study found tumor-derived TCR clones expanded in blood after radiotherapy plus ipilimumab.

The source was peripheral blood, collected from a patient treated with radiotherapy plus ipilimumab. This chain uses TRBV28 with TRBJ2-6; possible D gene TRBD1, 6 bases. The clonotype was recovered from a human donor with non-small cell lung cancer whose response to radiotherapy plus ipilimumab could not be evaluated. The CDR3 nucleotides read TGTGCCAGCAGTCCCTTGGACAGTCAAAGAGTATCTGGGGCCAACGTCCTGACTTTC. Its translation: CASSPLDSQRVSGANVLTF.